The present entry profiles one T cell receptor (beta chain) with its context. This sample is drawn from a study of T cells after yellow fever vaccination. Per germline, CDR1 SGHTA and CDR2 FQGNSA. The V end lost 3 bases, the J end lost 11 bases, and 19 bases lay between the germline ends. This CDR3 contains 14 residues. TCRdb fed the 5' RACE reads into MiXCR, producing one record per CDR3 protein. The table shows 95,000 to 100,000 distinct CDR3 sequences, with less than 6% occurring only once. The chain has TRBV7-2 and TRBJ1-2; D is perhaps TRBD1 (6 bases). The source of this sequence is a man aged 18-30 years who received the YFV17D yellow fever vaccine. The source was CD8+ T cells sorted from PBMCs, collected 10 days after the yellow fever booster vaccination. The CDR3 nucleotides read TGTGCCAGCAGCTTGACAGGCCAAAATCGGGGGTACACCTTC. This sequence encodes CASSLTGQNRGYTF. The whole variable domain, remainder taken from reference TRBV7-2 and TRBJ1-2, is GAGVSQSPSNKVTEKGKDVELRCDPISGHTALYWYRQSLGQGLEFLIYFQGNSAPDKSGLPSDRFSAERTGGSVSTLTIQRTQQEDSAVYLCASSLTGQNRGYTFGSGTRLTVV.